This TCR beta chain comes out of a study of T cells in Graves' hyperthyroidism and ophthalmopathy. RNA transcripts were the template for amplifying TCR beta CDR3 regions. Using the HTBI primer set, a first-round RT-PCR was run on the TCR CDR3. From the multiplex PCR reads, TCRdb called clonotypes with MiXCR, one entry per CDR3 protein. The sample has roughly 510,000 distinct CDR3 sequences, around 20% seen once. The germline V gene has CDR1 SGHAT and CDR2 FQDESV (reference sequence). The V segment lost 5 bases and the J segment 3 bases; nucleotides outside the gene matches: 9. The CDR3 covers 17 residues.

This sequence originates from a man between 18 and 29 years old with Graves' hyperthyroidism. The sequenced material came from blood. J is TRBJ2-2 and V is TRBV11-1, with TRBD2 matching 10 bases. This chain's CDR3 is CASSLGLAGVHTGELFF. CDR3 DNA sequence: TGTGCCAGCAGCCTTGGCCTAGCGGGGGTCCACACCGGGGAGCTGTTTTTT.